Below are 30 T cell receptor beta chains sequenced from a single sample in a study of regulatory T cells in long-lasting Graves disease. Arm-PCR with iRepertoire HTBI primers amplified the CDR3 regions for these TCR beta libraries. From the multiplex PCR reads, TCRdb called clonotypes with MiXCR, one entry per CDR3 protein. Here the sample spans around 400,000 distinct CDR3 sequences, 23% being singletons. Time point reported: persistent/refractory GD, antithyroid drugs over 5 years with positive TRAb. With RNA extracted from PBMCs as input, the TCR library was made. The sequences come from peripheral blood mononuclear cells (PBMCs), collected when the disease was refractory, from a patient treated with antithyroid drugs. The origin of the receptors is a woman aged 35 to 49 with Graves disease.

Remarks on this clonotype: This may be a read error: a much more frequent sequence differs by one nucleotide. The rearrangement links TRBV28 to TRBJ2-5, with 7 positions matching TRBD1. J lost 4 bases, V lost 5 bases, and 7 bases had no gene match. Germline CDR1 reads MDHEN; CDR2 reads SYDVKM. The CDR3 sequence is 14 residues long. As DNA, the CDR3 is TGTGCCAGCAGTGAGGACAGGCAAGGAGAGACCCAGTACTTC. Residues: CASSEDRQGETQYF.

This clonotype has only a few counts. The chain combines TRBV4-1 with TRBJ1-4, with D hard to call. The CDR3 runs 13 residues. The ends were cut back, 0 bases at V and 8 bases at J, with 7 bases in the middle. Germline V gene data show CDR1 as MGHRA and CDR2 as YSYEKL. As DNA, the CDR3 is TGCGCCAGCAGCCAAGACAGCGTAGAAAAACTGTTTTTT. Protein: CASSQDSVEKLFF.

The rearrangement links TRBV12-3 or TRBV12-4 to TRBJ1-5; perhaps TRBD1 as D (6 bases). This CDR3 has 12 residues. The germline V and J ends were trimmed by 4 bases and 7 bases, with 8 bases remaining between them. The CDR3 DNA sequence: TGTGCCAGCAGTTGGACAGCCCAGCCCCAGCATTTT. It is translated as CASSWTAQPQHF.

The V call is TRBV20-1, the J call TRBJ2-7; 10 bases map to TRBD2. The germline V gene has CDR1 DFQATT and CDR2 SNEGSKA (reference sequence). J gave up 4 bases and V 5 bases, and 8 bases lay outside the gene matches. The CDR3 extends over 14 amino acids. CDR3 nucleotide sequence: TGCAGTGCTCCCGCTAGCGGGAGTGGGTACGAGCAGTACTTC. It is translated as CSAPASGSGYEQYF.

The rearrangement links TRBV20-1 to TRBJ2-7; D remains unclear. Germline CDR1 is DFQATT and CDR2 is SNEGSKA (reference sequence). The CDR3 has 12 amino acids. V was cut by 3 bases and J by 0 bases, with 6 bases left in between. CDR3 sequence: CSASHSSYEQYF. CDR3 DNA sequence: TGCAGTGCTAGTCACAGCTCCTACGAGCAGTACTTC.

In the case of this clonotype: This likely came from a read error, as a far larger clone is one base away. The J gene is TRBJ1-1, the V gene TRBV11-2; 8 nucleotides align to TRBD1. This CDR3 is 16 amino acids long. Germline V CDR1 and CDR2: SGHAT, FQNNGV. CDR3 sequence: CASSQMTGDLNAEAFF. DNA of the CDR3: TGTGCCAGCAGCCAGATGACAGGGGACCTGAACGCTGAAGCTTTCTTT.

This clonotype was seen only a few times. The J gene is TRBJ2-2, the V gene TRBV12-5; TRBD2 aligns across 10 bases. After removal of 3 bases from V and 1 base from J, the junction contained 8 bases not matched to a gene. Germline CDR1 is LGHNT and CDR2 is FRNRAP. This CDR3 comprises 18 residues. This CDR3 is CASGFLAGDRRNTGELFF. The CDR3 DNA reads as TGTGCTAGTGGTTTTCTAGCGGGAGATAGAAGGAACACCGGGGAGCTGTTTTTT.

The table lists this clonotype with a few counts. The chain has TRBV7-6 and TRBJ1-5; the match to TRBD1 covers 11 bases. CDR3 size: 15 residues. V was clipped by 5 bases and J by 6 bases; unmatched bases: 6. Germline V gene data show CDR1 as SGHVS and CDR2 as FNYEAQ. This chain's CDR3 is CASSHGTGGSQPQHF. The DNA for the CDR3 is TGTGCCAGCAGCCACGGGACAGGGGGAAGTCAGCCCCAGCATTTT. Complete variable domain (other parts from reference TRBV7-6 and TRBJ1-5): GAGVSQSPRYKVTKRGQDVALRCDPISGHVSLYWYRQALGQGPEFLTYFNYEAQQDKSGLPNDRFSAERPEGSISTLTIQRTEQRDSAMYRCASSHGTGGSQPQHFGDGTRLSIL.

The sample holds many counts of this clonotype. The rearrangement joins TRBV20-1 to TRBJ2-7; D call uncertain. Trimming pared 3 bases from V and 3 bases from J, leaving 6 bases between. The germline V gene encodes CDR1 DFQATT and CDR2 SNEGSKA (reference sequence). The CDR3 runs 11 residues. Here the CDR3 reads CSARSHYEQYF. Written as DNA, the CDR3 is TGCAGTGCTAGGTCCCACTACGAGCAGTACTTC.

This clonotype came up a few times. The chain recombines TRBV27 with TRBJ1-5; 8 positions agree with TRBD1. The length of the CDR3 is 16 residues. V lost 4 bases and J lost 0; bases outside the gene matches: 5. CDR1 and CDR2 (germline): MNHEY, SMNVEV (reference sequence). This CDR3 is CASSSWTGHSNQPQHF. The CDR3 coding sequence is TGTGCCAGCAGTTCCTGGACAGGGCATAGCAATCAGCCCCAGCATTTT.

The table lists this clonotype with many counts. The chain carries TRBV28 and TRBJ1-5; the D is unclear. Trimming removed 3 bases at V and 6 bases at J, with 9 bases between. The germline V gene has CDR1 MDHEN and CDR2 SYDVKM. CDR3 length equals 13 residues. CDR3 in DNA: TGTGCCAGCAGTTTTTGGGTAGGTCAGCCCCAGCATTTT. This encodes CASSFWVGQPQHF.

The V call is TRBV5-6, the J call TRBJ2-4; tentatively, D is TRBD1 (6 bases). CDR1 and CDR2 from the germline V gene are SGHDT and YYEEEE. The V end was cut by 3 bases, the J end by 3 bases, with 16 bases between. The CDR3 loop spans 16 amino acids. The CDR3 sequence: CASSSITQGYKNIQYF. Here the CDR3 DNA reads TGTGCCAGCAGCTCCATAACCCAGGGGTACAAAAACATTCAGTACTTC.

This chain uses TRBV20-1 with TRBJ2-7, with D possibly matching TRBD2 (5 bases). Germline CDR1 is DFQATT and CDR2 is SNEGSKA (reference sequence). The CDR3 runs 12 residues. Deletions cut 7 bases from V and 2 bases from J, with 12 bases between. CDR3 residues: CSGSGGTYEQYF. DNA for the CDR3: TGCAGTGGAAGCGGCGGAACCTACGAGCAGTACTTC.

This clonotype was observed at least ten times. The V and J genes are TRBV15 and TRBJ1-1; the D gene is possibly TRBD1 (5 bases). The CDR3 is 12 residues long. The germline gives CDR1 LNHNV, CDR2 YYDKDF (reference sequence). Trimming took 3 bases from V and 12 from J, leaving 14 bases between them. The CDR3 DNA follows: TGTGCCACCAGCAGTGACCCAGGGAGGACTTTCTTT. It encodes CATSSDPGRTFF.

In its sample, this clonotype was seen once. This rearrangement joins TRBV9 to TRBJ2-7; D is possibly TRBD2 (6 bases). The V gene lost 0 bases and the J gene lost 2 bases, with 12 bases spanning the gap. The V gene's germline CDR1 is SGDLS and CDR2 YYNGEE. The CDR3 sequence is 15 residues long. CDR3 amino acids: CASSVGVSGTYEQYF. The DNA for the CDR3 is TGTGCCAGCAGCGTAGGGGTTAGCGGAACCTACGAGCAGTACTTC.

This clonotype was seen a handful of times. This chain links TRBV28 with TRBJ1-5; D is perhaps TRBD1 (5 bases). Trimming left V 7 bases short and J 4 bases short, with 17 bases between. CDR1 MDHEN and CDR2 SYDVKM come from the germline V gene. This CDR3 spans 15 amino acids. CDR3 sequence (DNA): TGTGCCAGCAACAATTCGGGGCCAAGAAATCAGCCCCAGCATTTT. Residues: CASNNSGPRNQPQHF.

V and J are TRBV5-1 and TRBJ1-4; 7 nucleotides agree with TRBD1. Germline V gene lookup returns CDR1 SGHRS and CDR2 YFSETQ. V shed 4 bases, J shed 6 bases, and the junction held 9 bases outside the gene matches. The CDR3 totals 15 residues. CDR3 DNA sequence: TGCGCCAGCAGCAGGAAGGGGGCCGAGGATGAAAAACTGTTTTTT. It is translated as CASSRKGAEDEKLFF.

This chain links TRBV2 with TRBJ2-1, with 12 bases identical to TRBD1. Germline CDR1 reads SNHLY; CDR2 reads FYNNEI. CDR3 length equals 14 residues. The V gene end was trimmed by 6 bases and the J gene end by 4 bases; junction bases not matched to a gene: 1. In DNA form, the CDR3 reads TGTGCCAGCAGGGGACAGGGGGCTTACAATGAGCAGTTCTTC. Translated, it gives CASRGQGAYNEQFF.

This clonotype was seen at least ten times. The chain employs TRBV3-1 and TRBJ2-5, with D possibly TRBD1 on 6 matching bases. V lost 2 bases and J lost 4, with 14 bases in between. Germline CDR1 and CDR2: LGHDT and YNNKEL (reference sequence). The CDR3 is made up of 15 amino acids. The CDR3 nucleotides read TGTGCCAGCAGCCAAATTGAGCTAGGGGGAGAGACCCAGTACTTC. Its protein product is CASSQIELGGETQYF.

In this sample, this clonotype turned up many times. This chain links TRBV12-3 or TRBV12-4 with TRBJ2-7; D not resolved. The CDR3 consists of 12 residues. The V and J ends lost 3 bases and 6 bases respectively, with 9 bases between them. CDR3 sequence: CASSFFESEQYF. The CDR3 DNA reads TGTGCCAGCAGTTTTTTTGAGTCCGAGCAGTACTTC.

In its sample, this clonotype was seen many times. The chain couples TRBV6-5 to TRBJ1-2; D uncertain. The length of the CDR3 is 16 residues. The V gene lost 0 bases and the J gene lost 9 bases, with 20 bases spanning the gap. CDR1 is MNHEY and CDR2 is SVGAGI in the germline V gene. This CDR3 is CASSYSLDGGSSSYTF. The CDR3 DNA sequence: TGTGCCAGCAGTTACTCTTTGGACGGAGGTTCTAGTAGCTACACCTTC.

This sequence joins TRBV27 and TRBJ2-2; TRBD2 matches 10 bases. With 6 bases clipped from V and 4 bases from J, the junction kept 5 bases outside the gene matches. CDR3 length equals 15 residues. Looked up from germline, CDR1 is MNHEY and CDR2 is SMNVEV (reference sequence). The CDR3 nucleotides read TGTGCCAGCAGCCTTAGCGGGAGGCCCACCGGGGAGCTGTTTTTT. It encodes CASSLSGRPTGELFF.

The V gene is TRBV19, the J gene TRBJ2-7, with 11 bases aligning to TRBD1. Germline CDR1 is LNHDA and CDR2 is SQIVND (reference sequence). The CDR3 is made up of 15 amino acids. The V gene end was trimmed by 10 bases and the J gene end by 5 bases; junction bases not matched to a gene: 13. The CDR3 protein is CATKVSGTGGHEQYF. For the CDR3, the DNA is TGTGCCACTAAGGTTTCAGGGACAGGGGGACACGAGCAGTACTTC. Looking up the rest from reference TRBV19 and TRBJ2-7 gives the full variable domain: DGGITQSPKYLFRKEGQNVTLSCEQNLNHDAMYWYRQDPGQGLRLIYYSQIVNDFQKGDIAEGYSVSREKKESFPLTVTSAQKNPTAFYLCATKVSGTGGHEQYFGPGTRLTVT.

This clonotype occurred once. The conserved phenylalanine or tryptophan is not found at the CDR3 terminus, so this likely reflects a read error. V usage is TRBV6-9 and J usage is TRBJ2-5; 8 bases agree with TRBD1. CDR1 is MNHGY and CDR2 is SVAAGI in the germline V gene. The CDR3 has 16 amino acids. V shed 3 bases, J shed 4 bases, and the junction held 10 bases outside the gene matches. CDR3: CASSYSKLQGGETQYS. In nucleotides, the CDR3 is TGTGCCAGCAGTTACTCGAAGTTACAGGGGGGAGAGACCCAGTACTCC.

J is TRBJ2-1 and V is TRBV18, with 10 bases fitting TRBD2. Germline CDR1 is KGHSH and CDR2 is LQKENI. Trimming cost V 3 bases and J 4 bases; bases outside gene matches: 6. CDR3 size: 16 residues. The CDR3 loop is CASSPTTSGIYNEQFF. In DNA, the CDR3 is TGTGCCAGCTCACCGACCACTAGCGGGATATACAATGAGCAGTTCTTC.

The gene calls are TRBV20-1 and TRBJ2-7; D not certain. The CDR3 consists of 12 residues. Trimming removed 8 bases at V and 3 bases at J, with 14 bases between. CDR1 DFQATT and CDR2 SNEGSKA come from the germline V gene (reference sequence). DNA for the CDR3: TGCAGTTCCCTTCAAGGAGACTACGAGCAGTACTTC. Its protein is CSSLQGDYEQYF.

This clonotype was observed at least ten times. V is TRBV3-1 and J is TRBJ2-5, with D perhaps given as TRBD1 or TRBD2 (5 bases each). Trimming left V 4 bases short and J 5 bases short, with 17 bases between. Germline lookup yields CDR1 LGHDT and CDR2 YNNKEL (reference sequence). The CDR3 length is 15 residues. The CDR3 nucleotides read TGTGCCAGCAGCCCCACAGGCACAGAGGGGGAGACCCAGTACTTC. Its protein is CASSPTGTEGETQYF.

About this clonotype: This could be a read error, since a much larger clone is one nucleotide away. The chain employs TRBV27 and TRBJ1-1; D gene uncertain. This CDR3 comprises 15 residues. The V gene lost 5 bases and the J gene lost 3 bases, with 16 bases spanning the gap. Germline V gene data show CDR1 as MNHEY and CDR2 as SMNVEV (reference sequence). Here the CDR3 reads CASSESYWADTEAFF. The CDR3 DNA sequence: TGTGCCAGCAGTGAGTCGTATTGGGCAGACACTGAAGCTTTCTTT.

This sequence joins TRBV7-3 and TRBJ2-1; D is perhaps TRBD1 (6 bases). Trimming left V 4 bases short and J 8 bases short, with 12 bases between. Germline V gene lookup returns CDR1 SGHTA and CDR2 FQGTGA. This CDR3 spans 13 amino acids. In nucleotides, the CDR3 is TGTGCCAGCAGCTCCACAGGGCCCGATGAGCAGTTCTTC. Its translation: CASSSTGPDEQFF.

The genes are TRBV20-1 and TRBJ2-7, with D hard to call. V was clipped by 1 base and J by 0 bases, with 10 bases between them. CDR1 DFQATT and CDR2 SNEGSKA come from the germline V gene (reference sequence). The CDR3 runs 14 residues. CDR3 bases: TGCAGTGCTAGAGCCAACATTTTCTCCTACGAGCAGTACTTC. Translation gives CSARANIFSYEQYF.